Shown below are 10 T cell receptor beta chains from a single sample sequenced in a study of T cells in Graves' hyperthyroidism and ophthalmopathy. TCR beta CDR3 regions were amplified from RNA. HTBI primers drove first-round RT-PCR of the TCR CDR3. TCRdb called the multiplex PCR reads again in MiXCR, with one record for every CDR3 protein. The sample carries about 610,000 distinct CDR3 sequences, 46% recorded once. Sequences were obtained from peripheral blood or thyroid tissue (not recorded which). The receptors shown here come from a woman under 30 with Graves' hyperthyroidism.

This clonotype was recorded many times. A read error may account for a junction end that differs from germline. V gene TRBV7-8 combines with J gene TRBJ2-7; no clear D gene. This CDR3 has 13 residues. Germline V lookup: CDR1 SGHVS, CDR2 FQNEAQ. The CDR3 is CASARSPSHEQYF. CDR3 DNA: TGTGCCAGCGCCCGCTCTCCCTCCCACGAGCAGTACTTC.

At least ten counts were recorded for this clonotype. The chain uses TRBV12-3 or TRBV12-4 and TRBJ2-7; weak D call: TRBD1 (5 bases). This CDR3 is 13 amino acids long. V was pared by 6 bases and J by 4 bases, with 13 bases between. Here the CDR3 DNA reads TGTGCCAGCAGCCAACTGACAGAGTACGAGCAGTACTTC. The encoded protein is CASSQLTEYEQYF.

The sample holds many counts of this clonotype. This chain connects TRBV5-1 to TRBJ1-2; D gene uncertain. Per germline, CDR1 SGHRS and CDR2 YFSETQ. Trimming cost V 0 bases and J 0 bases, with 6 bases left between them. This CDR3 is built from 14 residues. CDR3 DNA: TGCGCCAGCAGCTTGGATCCCGCTAACTATGGCTACACCTTC. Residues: CASSLDPANYGYTF.

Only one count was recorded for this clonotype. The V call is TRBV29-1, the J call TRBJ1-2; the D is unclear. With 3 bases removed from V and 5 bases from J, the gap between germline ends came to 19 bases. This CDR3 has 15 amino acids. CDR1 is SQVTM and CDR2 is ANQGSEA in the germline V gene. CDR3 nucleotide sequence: TGCAGCGTTGATCCCCAGCCGGACGGGAGATATGGCTACACCTTC. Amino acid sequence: CSVDPQPDGRYGYTF.

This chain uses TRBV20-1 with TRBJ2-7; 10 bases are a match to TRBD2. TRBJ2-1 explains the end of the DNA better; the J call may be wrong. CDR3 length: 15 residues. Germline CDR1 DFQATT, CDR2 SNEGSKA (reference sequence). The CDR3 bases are TGCAGTGCTAGAGAACCGGGACTAGCGACAAATGAGCAGTTCTTC. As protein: CSAREPGLATNEQFF.

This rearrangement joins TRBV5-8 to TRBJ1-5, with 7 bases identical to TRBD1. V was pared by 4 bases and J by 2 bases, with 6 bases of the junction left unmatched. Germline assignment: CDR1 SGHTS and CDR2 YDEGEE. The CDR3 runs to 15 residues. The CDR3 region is CASSNYRGGNQPQHF. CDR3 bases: TGTGCCAGCAGCAACTACAGGGGAGGCAATCAGCCCCAGCATTTT.

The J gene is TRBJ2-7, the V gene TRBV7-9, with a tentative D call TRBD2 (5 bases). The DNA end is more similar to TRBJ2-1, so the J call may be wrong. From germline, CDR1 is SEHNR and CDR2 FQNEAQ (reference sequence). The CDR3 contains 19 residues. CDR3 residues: CASSLEPPPLAGDYNEQFF. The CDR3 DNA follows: TGTGCCAGCAGCTTAGAACCTCCCCCGCTAGCAGGAGACTACAATGAGCAGTTCTTC.

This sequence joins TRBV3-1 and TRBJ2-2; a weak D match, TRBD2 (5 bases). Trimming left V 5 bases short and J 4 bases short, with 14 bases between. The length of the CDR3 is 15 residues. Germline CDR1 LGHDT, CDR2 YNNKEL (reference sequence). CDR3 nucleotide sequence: TGTGCCAGCAGCTCCCGCCGCGGGTTCACCGGGGAGCTGTTTTTT. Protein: CASSSRRGFTGELFF.

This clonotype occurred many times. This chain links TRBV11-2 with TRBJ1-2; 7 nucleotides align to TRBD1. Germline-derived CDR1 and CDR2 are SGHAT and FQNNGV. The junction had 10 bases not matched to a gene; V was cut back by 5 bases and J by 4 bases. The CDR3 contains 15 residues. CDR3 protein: CASSQIPGQLYGYTF. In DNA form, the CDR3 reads TGTGCCAGCAGCCAGATACCGGGACAGCTCTATGGCTACACCTTC.

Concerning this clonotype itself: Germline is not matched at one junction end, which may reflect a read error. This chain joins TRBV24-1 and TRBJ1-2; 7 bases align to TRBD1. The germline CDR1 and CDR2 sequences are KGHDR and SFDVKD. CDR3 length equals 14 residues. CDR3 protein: CAASSNGQVDGYTF. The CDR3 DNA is TGTGCCGCCAGCAGCAACGGACAGGTGGATGGCTACACCTTC.